What follows describes a single T cell receptor (beta chain). Its specific antigen is unknown. No base quality values were provided; no much bigger clone lies one nucleotide off. Collaborating institutions collected whole blood in K2EDTA tubes following their own protocols. For TCRbeta analysis, collaborator samples were shipped as frozen whole blood, as isolated PBMCs, or as DNA extracted from either sample type. The data belong to a study of blood T cell repertoires in COVID-19 (dated by TCRdb to about 2020). Some background on the complete study: The collaborator samples originated in the United States, Italy and Spain and spanned the acute and convalescent phases of COVID-19. Deeply sampled blood TCRbeta repertoires from subjects exposed to, actively infected with, or recovered from COVID-19 were included in the dataset. The repertoires were released in a freely available public database meant as a resource for research on the immune response to SARS-CoV-2. The material from the prospective study consisted of cDNA or gDNA derived from T cells, B-cell-depleted T cells, or PBMCs. Where available, HLA class I and class II types were taken from metadata supplied by the sample provider and were not determined by assay-based typing. A de-identified subject ID, COVID-19 status, age in years and sex were almost always included in the sample metadata. Samples were obtained from the ongoing ImmuneRACE study (first 160 participants) and from about 1,300 subjects provided by 6 global collaborators. What the research found in general, with its limitations: The amount of clinical and demographic metadata varied by source and participant and was provided uncurated.

TCRbeta CDR3 regions were amplified from genomic DNA by means of the immunoSEQ Assay, a bias-controlled multiplex PCR. As for the original processing: Nucleated cell counts per sample were estimated from amplification of reference gene primers within the assay. To quantify the absolute abundance of each unique TCRbeta CDR3 rearrangement, sequence reads were collapsed and filtered. For each sample, productive Simpson clonality was calculated as the square root of Simpson's diversity index over productive rearrangements. Imported from immuneACCESS, the table was reduced by TCRdb to in-frame sequences with V and J called. These copies leave out some clones; in studies compared against another copy, an unresolved V gene accounts for under half, and the cause of the remainder is not known. V and J calls and clone size follow that table, whereas D and trimming were derived from the DNA. Here the sample has fewer than 80,000 clones; roughly 70% occur a single time. The top ten clones comprise approximately 24% of the sample.

CDR1 and CDR2 are drawn from the germline V gene (reference sequence): LNHDA, SQIVND. From its cysteine to its phenylalanine, the CDR3 spans 15 amino acids. The DNA shown is the 45-base CDR3, in frame from base 1. Relative to germline, V is 1 base shorter and J is 3 bases shorter, with 11 bases between their ends. This receptor was taken from a man in his 60s with acute or convalescent COVID-19. The chain is assembled from TRBV19 and TRBJ2-3, with no confidently assigned D gene. The sample taken for sequencing was peripheral blood. The CDR3 is CASSIGPQMTDTQYF. The base sequence is TGTGCCAGTAGTATAGGGCCCCAGATGACAGATACGCAGTATTTT. Where the CDR3 stops, the reference TRBV19 and TRBJ2-3 genes take over; the full variable domain is DGGITQSPKYLFRKEGQNVTLSCEQNLNHDAMYWYRQDPGQGLRLIYYSQIVNDFQKGDIAEGYSVSREKKESFPLTVTSAQKNPTAFYLCASSIGPQMTDTQYFGPGTRLTVL.